This T cell receptor beta chain was retrieved from a study of CD8 T cells in ankylosing spondylitis. About this clonotype itself: Antigen unknown.

TCR beta libraries were made by quantitative 5'-RACE with molecular barcodes. TCRdb re-derived calls from the 5' RACE reads in MiXCR, one entry per CDR3 protein. The sample lists about 700,000 distinct CDR3 sequences; around 19% were seen once. Study-level points and caveats: CD8+ disease-linked clones were present at relatively low frequencies in blood. Characteristic, it appeared, of ankylosing spondylitis blood was a TCR beta motif of about eight highly homologous variants.

The sample was blood, either unsorted or a sorted T cell fraction (not recorded which). This TCR came from a male donor with ankylosing spondylitis.

DNA for the CDR3: TGTGCCAGCAGCCAACAGTCATGGGGAGAAAAACTGTTTTTT. This gives the protein CASSQQSWGEKLFF. The chain joins TRBV27 to TRBJ1-4, with D unresolved. This CDR3 spans 14 amino acids. Trimming shortened V by 6 bases and J by 8 bases, and 16 bases separated the two germline ends. Germline CDR1 is MNHEY and CDR2 is SMNVEV (reference sequence).